Listed below are T cell receptor beta chains from one sample, sequenced in a study of shared T cell receptors in the human thymus. Clones were sequenced by immunoSEQ multiplex PCR, and TCRdb holds only the in-frame ones, with some missing. This sample has approximately 760,000 clones, with approximately 85% found just once. The same sample was also used in a study of human thymus T cells.

What was sequenced was thymocytes. These receptors came from a girl under two years old with a congenital heart defect. Both conserved end residues are part of each CDR3. Fields, in order: J gene, D gene, V gene, CDR3 length, clone size, CDR3 protein, CDR3 DNA. A D gene is named only where the DNA matches it firmly. Some rows have no size entry. The others give once, few or many, or a class for an expanded clone.

TRBJ2-7,-,TRBV5-1,15,-,CASSIQERDSYEQYF,TGCGCCAGCAGTATCCAGGAGAGGGATTCCTACGAGCAGTACTTC
TRBJ2-3,TRBD1,TRBV10-3,15,-,CAISLGQGSTDTQYF,TGTGCCATCAGTCTTGGACAGGGTTCGACAGATACGCAGTATTTT
TRBJ2-5,TRBD1,TRBV11-3,17,-,CASSRGTGHTTQETQYF,TGTGCCAGCAGCAGAGGGACAGGGCACACCACCCAAGAGACCCAGTACTTC
TRBJ1-1,-,TRBV2,16,-,CASSEARQELNTEAFF,TGTGCCAGCAGTGAAGCGCGACAGGAGCTGAACACTGAAGCTTTCTTT
TRBJ2-3,TRBD2,TRBV4-2,14,-,CASSHSSGGDTQYF,TGTGCCAGCAGCCACTCTAGCGGGGGTGATACGCAGTATTTT
TRBJ2-5,-,TRBV25-1,16,-,CASSESQLTTGETQYF,TGTGCCAGCAGTGAATCCCAATTAACGACCGGGGAGACCCAGTACTTC
TRBJ1-5,-,TRBV7-2,17,-,CASSSEEVFGVNQPQHF,TGTGCCAGCAGCTCAGAGGAAGTCTTCGGGGTCAATCAGCCCCAGCATTTT
TRBJ2-5,TRBD2,TRBV10-3,19,-,CAISELAGEHKPFQETQYF,TGTGCCATCAGTGAGCTAGCGGGGGAACATAAACCATTTCAAGAGACCCAGTACTTC
TRBJ2-3,TRBD2,TRBV10-3,20,-,CAIRAQYLFRLAGVTDTQYF,TGTGCCATCAGAGCACAGTACCTATTCAGACTAGCGGGGGTGACAGATACGCAGTATTTT
TRBJ1-6,-,TRBV10-3,19,-,CAISEPKVRATGPYSPLHF,TGTGCCATCAGTGAGCCGAAGGTCCGTGCAACAGGGCCCTATTCACCCCTCCACTTT
TRBJ1-1,TRBD1,TRBV5-1,16,-,CASSFVDRGGNTEAFF,TGCGCCAGCAGCTTCGTAGACAGGGGGGGGAACACTGAAGCTTTCTTT
TRBJ1-1,TRBD1,TRBV5-1,14,-,CASSYRDRFTEAFF,TGCGCCAGCAGCTACCGGGACAGATTCACTGAAGCTTTCTTT
TRBJ2-3,TRBD2,TRBV5-1,18,-,CASRAGTSGASSTDTQYF,TGCGCCAGCAGAGCCGGGACTAGCGGGGCCTCTAGCACAGATACGCAGTATTTT
TRBJ2-7,TRBD2,TRBV6-1,14,once,CAGQAGGKEYEQYF,TGTGCCGGACAGGCGGGGGGGAAAGAGTACGAGCAGTACTTC
TRBJ1-2,-,TRBV5-4,17,-,CASSLAAQGHGNYGYTF,TGTGCCAGCAGCTTAGCTGCTCAGGGACACGGTAATTATGGCTACACCTTC
TRBJ2-4,-,TRBV6-4,15,-,CASSDSDLAKNIQYF,TGTGCCAGCAGTGACAGCGATCTAGCCAAAAACATTCAGTACTTC
TRBJ1-6,TRBD1,TRBV5-4,19,once,CASSLSILAGRQGESPLHF,TGTGCCAGCAGCTTGTCCATTTTGGCCGGCCGACAGGGAGAGTCACCCCTCCACTTT
TRBJ1-2,TRBD1,TRBV27,13,-,CASSGTGNYGYTF,TGTGCCAGCAGCGGGACAGGGAACTATGGCTACACCTTC
TRBJ1-5,-,TRBV19,18,-,CASTPIRGNIWSNQPQHF,TGTGCCAGTACCCCCATTAGAGGGAATATATGGAGCAATCAGCCCCAGCATTTT
TRBJ2-1,TRBD2,TRBV19,21,-,CASTERRELAGGRRSYNEQFF,TGTGCCAGTACCGAAAGGCGGGAACTAGCGGGGGGGCGCCGCTCCTACAATGAGCAGTTCTTC
TRBJ2-7,TRBD1,TRBV9,15,-,CASSVTGQGNYEQYF,TGTGCCAGCAGCGTGACGGGACAGGGTAACTACGAGCAGTACTTC
TRBJ1-3,TRBD1,TRBV5-6,19,-,CASSLRGQGGRYVLNTIYF,TGTGCCAGCAGCTTGAGGGGACAGGGAGGTCGATATGTTTTAAACACCATATATTTT
TRBJ2-7,TRBD2,TRBV14,19,-,CASSHLHPGGPLSSYEQYF,TGTGCCAGCAGCCATCTTCACCCGGGAGGTCCCCTAAGCTCCTACGAGCAGTACTTC
TRBJ2-7,-,TRBV10-3,17,once,CATGTREPYRTRYEQYF,TGTGCCACCGGTACGAGGGAGCCATACCGGACCCGATACGAGCAGTACTTC
TRBJ1-3,TRBD1,TRBV19,14,-,CASKAGGSGNTIYF,TGTGCCAGTAAGGCAGGGGGCTCTGGAAACACCATATATTTT
TRBJ2-5,TRBD1,TRBV19,14,few,CASSIGTGKETQYF,TGTGCCAGTAGTATTGGGACAGGGAAGGAGACCCAGTACTTC
TRBJ1-3,TRBD1,TRBV19,17,-,CASSKRFRDRGRNTIYF,TGTGCCAGTAGTAAGAGATTCCGGGACAGGGGACGAAACACCATATATTTT
TRBJ1-2,-,TRBV19,16,-,CASSICSGDRAYGYTF,TGTGCCAGTAGTATATGTTCGGGTGACAGAGCCTATGGCTACACCTTC
TRBJ1-6,TRBD1,TRBV5-1,16,-,CASSLAGDRGVSPLHF,TGCGCCAGCAGCTTGGCCGGGGACAGGGGCGTTTCACCCCTCCACTTT
TRBJ1-2,-,TRBV14,15,-,CASSQVGRGNYGYTF,TGTGCCAGCAGCCAAGTGGGGCGGGGGAACTATGGCTACACCTTC
TRBJ2-5,TRBD1,TRBV13,17,-,CASSSTRQGRRQETQYF,TGTGCCAGCAGCTCCACCCGACAGGGCCGACGGCAAGAGACCCAGTACTTC
TRBJ2-3,-,TRBV19,16,-,CASSIGLAEGTDTQYF,TGTGCCAGTAGTATAGGGCTAGCAGAGGGCACAGATACGCAGTATTTT
TRBJ1-2,-,TRBV9,14,-,CASSAGNPRYGYTF,TGTGCCAGCAGCGCAGGGAATCCCCGCTATGGCTACACCTTC
TRBJ1-2,-,TRBV6-5,14,-,CASSLQVRDYGYTF,TGTGCCAGCAGCCTACAGGTCAGGGACTATGGCTACACCTTC
TRBJ1-1,TRBD1,TRBV5-4,13,once,CASSIHRGPEAFF,TGTGCCAGCAGCATCCACAGGGGCCCTGAAGCTTTCTTT
TRBJ1-1,-,TRBV5-5,16,-,CASSLETRVLNTEAFF,TGTGCCAGCAGCCTAGAAACACGGGTGTTGAACACTGAAGCTTTCTTT
TRBJ2-2,-,TRBV4-3,17,-,CASSQEGGAEGAGELFF,TGCGCCAGCAGCCAAGAGGGGGGGGCCGAGGGGGCCGGGGAGCTGTTTTTT
TRBJ1-2,-,TRBV5-1,17,-,CATRRVGVPEQNYGYTF,TGCGCCACCCGCCGGGTAGGGGTTCCTGAGCAGAACTATGGCTACACCTTC
TRBJ1-5,-,TRBV2,13,-,CASSARDNQPQHF,TGTGCCAGCAGTGCCAGGGATAATCAGCCCCAGCATTTT
TRBJ1-6,TRBD1,TRBV5-1,19,-,CASSSLRDRGMFYNSPLHF,TGCGCCAGCAGCTCCCTCCGGGACAGGGGGATGTTCTATAATTCACCCCTCCACTTT
TRBJ1-1,TRBD1,TRBV27,18,-,CASSSRGDRASMNTEAFF,TGTGCCAGCAGTTCTCGTGGGGACAGGGCCTCCATGAACACTGAAGCTTTCTTT
TRBJ1-5,-,TRBV10-1,21,-,CASWLRDGCGFSEGMNQPQHF,TGCGCCAGCTGGTTGAGGGATGGGTGTGGGTTTTCCGAGGGAATGAATCAGCCCCAGCATTTT
TRBJ1-3,-,TRBV19,11,-,CASVGGNTIYF,TGTGCCAGTGTGGGCGGAAACACCATATATTTT
TRBJ1-1,-,TRBV10-3,11,-,CAISTNTEAFF,TGTGCCATCTCTACGAACACTGAAGCTTTCTTT
TRBJ2-3,-,TRBV5-5,15,-,CASSLTSPGPDTQYF,TGTGCCAGCAGCTTGACGTCCCCAGGGCCAGATACGCAGTATTTT
TRBJ2-1,-,TRBV7-2,15,-,CASRPGLFSYNEQFF,TGTGCCAGCAGACCAGGACTCTTCTCATACAATGAGCAGTTCTTC
TRBJ1-1,-,TRBV5-1,18,-,CASKGINGTSGVRSEAFF,TGCGCCAGCAAAGGAATCAACGGCACTTCGGGTGTTCGGTCTGAAGCTTTCTTT
TRBJ1-2,-,TRBV5-6,15,once,CASSPLGAGPYGYTF,TGTGCCAGCAGCCCTCTAGGGGCTGGCCCTTATGGCTACACCTTC
TRBJ2-5,-,TRBV25-1,14,-,CASSEPQAQETQYF,TGTGCCAGCAGTGAACCACAGGCTCAAGAGACCCAGTACTTC
TRBJ1-1,TRBD1,TRBV6-1,14,once,CASIEGQGGTEAFF,TGTGCCAGCATCGAGGGACAGGGGGGGACTGAAGCTTTCTTT
TRBJ2-1,TRBD1,TRBV7-2,14,-,CASSSRDRGNEQFF,TGTGCCAGCAGCTCCCGGGACAGGGGAAATGAGCAGTTCTTC
TRBJ1-1,-,TRBV5-6,16,-,CASSLESGGRNTEAFF,TGTGCCAGCAGCTTGGAATCGGGCGGGAGGAACACTGAAGCTTTCTTT
TRBJ1-3,-,TRBV5-6,15,-,CASSFSMGRGNTIYF,TGTGCCAGCAGCTTTAGTATGGGGAGGGGAAACACCATATATTTT
TRBJ2-2,TRBD1,TRBV5-1,16,-,CASSLGQGSNTGELFF,TGCGCCAGCAGCTTGGGACAGGGATCGAACACCGGGGAGCTGTTTTTT
TRBJ2-4,-,TRBV15,14,once,CATSSGRRENIQYF,TGTGCCACCAGCAGCGGCCGGCGGGAAAACATTCAGTACTTC
TRBJ1-1,-,TRBV15,15,-,CATSRVFSLQGEAFF,TGTGCCACCAGCAGAGTATTCTCACTACAGGGTGAAGCTTTCTTT
TRBJ1-5,-,TRBV28,24,-,CASSLCPPTRSETEDPTPSQPQHF,TGTGCCAGCAGTTTATGCCCTCCCACCAGATCTGAGACAGAAGATCCAACCCCTAGTCAGCCCCAGCATTTT